The 22 T cell receptor beta chains reported below all come from one sample, sequenced in a study of blood T cells in healthy people across ages. Alongside a J-beta primer mix, a sample-barcoded 5' primer served in a second PCR lasting about 7 to 11 cycles. TCRdb re-called the 5' RACE reads through MiXCR, storing one row per CDR3 protein. Of over a million distinct CDR3 sequences listed, approximately 63% are singletons. The sequenced material came from blood. The receptors were gathered from a man younger than 35 in good health.

The chain carries TRBV5-1 and TRBJ2-7, with 8 bases fitting TRBD1. The V gene's germline CDR1 is SGHRS and CDR2 YFSETQ. This CDR3 has 14 residues. V was clipped by 4 bases and J by 2 bases; unmatched bases: 5. CDR3 sequence reads: CASSVADRAYEQYF. CDR3 DNA sequence: TGCGCCAGCAGCGTGGCGGACAGGGCCTACGAGCAGTACTTC.

The CDR3 sequence: CSVESSGDPYEQYF. The CDR3 coding sequence is TGCAGCGTTGAAAGTAGCGGGGACCCCTACGAGCAGTACTTC. The rearrangement links TRBV29-1 to TRBJ2-4; 8 positions agree with TRBD2. Matching the DNA end better, TRBJ2-7 makes the J call doubtful. The germline gives CDR1 SQVTM, CDR2 ANQGSEA. The CDR3 loop spans 14 amino acids.

The chain links TRBV3-1 to TRBJ2-7, with TRBD2 matching over 7 bases. The J call is uncertain, as TRBJ2-4 better fits the DNA end. The germline CDR1 and CDR2 sequences are LGHDT and YNNKEL (reference sequence). The CDR3 contains 15 residues. The CDR3 loop is CASSQTGTTKNIQYF. The CDR3 bases are TGTGCCAGCAGCCAAACCGGGACTACAAAAAACATTCAGTACTTC.

This clonotype appeared a few times. The rearrangement joins TRBV12-3 or TRBV12-4 to TRBJ2-5; 7 bases agree with TRBD1. This CDR3 comprises 16 residues. The trim removed 5 bases at V and 0 bases at J, leaving 9 bases unmatched. The DNA for the CDR3 is TGTGCCAGCAGTCCTCGACAGGGATGGGACCAAGAGACCCAGTACTTC. Protein: CASSPRQGWDQETQYF.

The chain is built from TRBV27 and TRBJ1-2; TRBD1 might be the D (5 bases). The CDR3 runs to 14 residues. Trimming shortened V by 3 bases and J by 5 bases, and 13 bases separated the two germline ends. Germline values: CDR1 MNHEY, CDR2 SMNVEV (reference sequence). In nucleotides, the CDR3 is TGTGCCAGCAGTTTTGGGGGGGTTTCATATGGCTACACCTTC. Its translation is CASSFGGVSYGYTF.

The chain recombines TRBV15 with TRBJ1-1; D possibly corresponds to TRBD1 (5 bases). This CDR3 is built from 17 residues. With 0 bases removed from V and 0 bases from J, the gap between germline ends came to 14 bases. Germline CDR1 reads LNHNV; CDR2 reads YYDKDF (reference sequence). DNA of the CDR3: TGTGCCACCAGCAGAGATGGGGGGGGAACCTTGAACACTGAAGCTTTCTTT. Translating it yields CATSRDGGGTLNTEAFF.

The V and J genes are TRBV2 and TRBJ2-4, with unresolved D. CDR1 is SNHLY, CDR2 FYNNEI, per germline. The CDR3 contains 15 residues. V dropped 8 bases and J dropped 3 bases, with 17 bases sitting between them. This chain's CDR3 is CASGQYVVGKNIQYF. CDR3 nucleotide sequence: TGTGCCAGCGGCCAGTACGTTGTCGGCAAAAACATTCAGTACTTC.

This clonotype has more than one count but fewer than ten. The CDR3 spells CASSLGTGGREWTEAFF. The CDR3 DNA is TGCGCCAGCAGCTTGGGGACAGGGGGCAGGGAGTGGACTGAAGCTTTCTTT. This sequence joins TRBV5-1 and TRBJ1-1; 11 bases map to TRBD1. The CDR3 spans 17 residues. Trimming took 0 bases from V and 5 from J; bases not matched to a gene: 9. The germline V gene encodes CDR1 SGHRS and CDR2 YFSETQ.

The chain has TRBV7-9 and TRBJ2-1, with TRBD2 identical over 10 bases. V was clipped by 2 bases and J by 4 bases; unmatched bases: 5. CDR1 is SEHNR, CDR2 FQNEAQ, per germline (reference sequence). The CDR3 runs to 16 residues. CDR3 sequence: CASSLPEREGYNEQFF. For the CDR3, the DNA is TGTGCCAGCAGCTTACCTGAGCGGGAGGGGTACAATGAGCAGTTCTTC. Variable domain in full (rest from reference TRBV7-9 and TRBJ2-1): DTGVSQNPRHKITKRGQNVTFRCDPISEHNRLYWYRQTLGQGPEFLTYFQNEAQLEKSRLLSDRFSAERPKGSFSTLEIQRTEQGDSAMYLCASSLPEREGYNEQFFGPGTRLTVL.

The CDR3 nucleotides are TGTGCCACCAGCAGAGATCGGGGGGAAGAGACCCAGTACTTC. This gives the protein CATSRDRGEETQYF. V usage is TRBV15 and J usage is TRBJ2-5, with 7 bases identical to TRBD2. The length of the CDR3 is 14 residues. Germline loops: CDR1 LNHNV, CDR2 YYDKDF (reference sequence). Trimming at V came to 0 bases and at J to 3 bases, leaving 1 base not matched to a gene.

The chain joins TRBV11-2 to TRBJ1-1, with D perhaps TRBD1 (6 bases). This CDR3 contains 15 residues. Germline-derived CDR1 and CDR2 are SGHAT and FQNNGV. Trimming removed 5 bases at V and 7 bases at J, with 20 bases between. The CDR3 DNA sequence: TGTGCCAGCAGCCACATCCAGGGGAAGGGGTTTGAAGCTTTCTTT. Translating it yields CASSHIQGKGFEAFF.

The rearrangement joins TRBV2 to TRBJ2-3; no clear D. Trimming took off 6 bases at V and 0 bases at J, with 7 bases between the two ends. In germline, CDR1 is SNHLY, CDR2 FYNNEI. The CDR3 has 13 residues. The CDR3 sequence: CASRARSTDTQYF. CDR3 in DNA: TGTGCCAGCAGGGCTAGAAGCACAGATACGCAGTATTTT.

The CDR3 region has the DNA TGCGCCAGCAGCCAAGATCGTCAGGTCTCTGGAAACACCATATATTTT. Encoded protein: CASSQDRQVSGNTIYF. This chain joins TRBV4-3 and TRBJ1-3; D gene ambiguous. The V gene's germline CDR1 is LGHNA and CDR2 YSLEER. The V gene lost 0 bases and the J gene lost 0 bases, with 9 bases spanning the gap. The CDR3 is made up of 16 amino acids.

This sequence joins TRBV7-9 and TRBJ1-4; D is unclear. Germline CDR1 and CDR2: SEHNR and FQNEAQ (reference sequence). This CDR3 is 14 amino acids long. Trimming took off 5 bases at V and 4 bases at J, with 11 bases between the two ends. CDR3 region: CASSPLVVNEKLFF. The DNA for the CDR3 is TGTGCCAGCAGCCCATTAGTGGTTAATGAAAAACTGTTTTTT.

The V gene is TRBV6-5, the J gene TRBJ1-1, with D possibly being TRBD1 (5 bases). The germline V and J ends were trimmed by 6 bases and 1 base, with 9 bases remaining between them. The germline gives CDR1 MNHEY, CDR2 SVGAGI. CDR3 length: 13 amino acids. As DNA, the CDR3 is TGTGCCAGCAGACTGGGACCGAACACTGAAGCTTTCTTT. Its protein product is CASRLGPNTEAFF.

This clonotype was found a few times. V is TRBV12-3 or TRBV12-4 and J is TRBJ2-5, with a possible D match to TRBD2 (5 bases). The CDR3 contains 16 residues. V dropped 4 bases and J dropped 5 bases, with 20 bases sitting between them. In nucleotides, the CDR3 is TGTGCCAGCAGTTCGAGGATGGACTCACATTTGGAGACCCAGTACTTC. It translates to CASSSRMDSHLETQYF.

A few counts support this clonotype. The V call is TRBV6-5, the J call TRBJ2-5; the D is unclear. The J call may be mistaken, given a closer DNA end match to TRBJ2-7. This CDR3 is built from 13 residues. Germline V lookup: CDR1 MNHEY, CDR2 SVGAGI. The CDR3 spells CASSEAGRSEQYF. CDR3 nucleotide sequence: TGTGCCAGCAGTGAAGCTGGAAGGTCCGAGCAGTACTTC.

The chain is built from TRBV20-1 and TRBJ2-3, with no clear D. Trimming took off 3 bases at V and 4 bases at J, with 8 bases between the two ends. The germline V gene has CDR1 DFQATT and CDR2 SNEGSKA (reference sequence). The CDR3 loop spans 12 amino acids. Written as DNA, the CDR3 is TGCAGTGCTAGGATCGTGGCAGATACGCAGTATTTT. It translates to CSARIVADTQYF.

The chain carries TRBV4-1 and TRBJ2-2; tentative D call: TRBD2 (6 bases). The V end was cut by 4 bases, the J end by 7 bases, with 19 bases between. The CDR3 totals 16 residues. Looked up from germline, CDR1 is MGHRA and CDR2 is YSYEKL. Here the CDR3 reads CASSPRVGGASGELFF. The CDR3, as DNA: TGCGCCAGCAGCCCACGTGTCGGGGGAGCGAGCGGGGAGCTGTTTTTT.

Only a few counts were recorded for this clonotype. The V gene is TRBV29-1, the J gene TRBJ2-3; D is ambiguous. There are 12 residues in the CDR3. The ends were cut back, 7 bases at V and 5 bases at J, with 13 bases in the middle. The V gene's germline CDR1 is SQVTM and CDR2 ANQGSEA. The CDR3 is CSAAEGQDTQYF. In nucleotides, the CDR3 is TGCAGCGCCGCAGAAGGGCAAGATACGCAGTATTTT.

This clonotype was observed a few times. V gene TRBV4-1 combines with J gene TRBJ2-7; perhaps TRBD1 as D (6 bases). The V end was cut by 4 bases, the J end by 2 bases, with 18 bases between. The CDR3 is 16 amino acids. Germline V lookup: CDR1 MGHRA, CDR2 YSYEKL. In DNA form, the CDR3 reads TGCGCCAGCAGCCGAAGGGGGAAAGCGCCAACCTACGAGCAGTACTTC. This sequence encodes CASSRRGKAPTYEQYF.

A note on this clonotype: A read error is possible here, since a much larger clone lies one base away. The gene calls are TRBV2 and TRBJ2-1; D remains unclear. The V end lost 7 bases, the J end lost 10 bases, and 2 bases lay between the germline ends. Germline V gene lookup returns CDR1 SNHLY and CDR2 FYNNEI. This CDR3 has 8 residues. The CDR3: CASKEQFF. Here the CDR3 DNA reads TGTGCCAGCAAAGAGCAGTTCTTC.